The text below deals with one T cell receptor (beta chain). This sample is drawn from a study of blood T cell repertoires in COVID-19. Study at large: Sources were T cells, B-cell-depleted T cells, or PBMCs; the material itself was cDNA or gDNA.

CDR3 size: 13 residues. Germline V gene data show CDR1 as SGHAT and CDR2 as FQNNGV. V was clipped by 2 bases and J by 3 bases, with 8 bases between them. Authors' methods: It was from reference gene primer amplification that nucleated cell counts were estimated. Clones were sequenced by immunoSEQ multiplex PCR, and TCRdb holds only the in-frame ones, with some missing. The DNA was the basis for D and trimming; V, J and clone size are from that table. The repertoire holds roughly 120,000 clones, with roughly 87% as singletons. Sequencing was performed on peripheral blood. The chain has TRBV11-2 and TRBJ2-7; D ambiguous. This sequence originates from a man aged 80 or over with acute or convalescent COVID-19. CDR3 sequence (DNA): TGTGCCAGCAGCTTACGGTACGACTACGAGCAGTACTTC. Encoded protein: CASSLRYDYEQYF.